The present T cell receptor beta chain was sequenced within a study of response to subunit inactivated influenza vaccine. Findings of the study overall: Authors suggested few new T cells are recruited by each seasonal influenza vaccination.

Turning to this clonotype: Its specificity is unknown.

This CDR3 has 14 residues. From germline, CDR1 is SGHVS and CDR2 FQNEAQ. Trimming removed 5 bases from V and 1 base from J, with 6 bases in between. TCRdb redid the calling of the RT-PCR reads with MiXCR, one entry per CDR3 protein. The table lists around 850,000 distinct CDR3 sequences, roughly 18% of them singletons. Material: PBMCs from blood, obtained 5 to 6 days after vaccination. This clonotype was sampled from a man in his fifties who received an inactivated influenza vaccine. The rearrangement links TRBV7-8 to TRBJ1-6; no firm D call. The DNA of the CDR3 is TGTGCCAGCAGCCTGACGTCCTATAATTCACCCCTCCACTTT. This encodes CASSLTSYNSPLHF.